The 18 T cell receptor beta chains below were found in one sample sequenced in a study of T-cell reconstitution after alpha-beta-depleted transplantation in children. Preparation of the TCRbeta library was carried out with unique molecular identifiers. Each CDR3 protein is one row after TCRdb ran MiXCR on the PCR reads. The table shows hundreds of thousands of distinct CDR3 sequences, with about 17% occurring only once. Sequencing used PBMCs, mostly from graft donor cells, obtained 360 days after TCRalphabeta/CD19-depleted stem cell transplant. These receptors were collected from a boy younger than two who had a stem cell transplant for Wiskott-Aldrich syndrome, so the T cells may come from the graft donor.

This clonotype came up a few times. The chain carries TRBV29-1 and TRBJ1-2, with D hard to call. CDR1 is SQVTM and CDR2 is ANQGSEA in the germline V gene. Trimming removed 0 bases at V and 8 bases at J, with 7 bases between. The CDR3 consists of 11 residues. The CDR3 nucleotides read TGCAGCGTTGAAGATCGGGAGGGCTACACCTTC. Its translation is CSVEDREGYTF.

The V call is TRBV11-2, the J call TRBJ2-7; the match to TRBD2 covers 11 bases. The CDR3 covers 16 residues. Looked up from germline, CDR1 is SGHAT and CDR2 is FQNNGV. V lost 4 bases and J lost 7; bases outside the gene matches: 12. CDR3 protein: CASSSARLTSGTEQYF. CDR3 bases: TGTGCCAGCAGCTCTGCTCGTCTGACTAGCGGGACTGAGCAGTACTTC.

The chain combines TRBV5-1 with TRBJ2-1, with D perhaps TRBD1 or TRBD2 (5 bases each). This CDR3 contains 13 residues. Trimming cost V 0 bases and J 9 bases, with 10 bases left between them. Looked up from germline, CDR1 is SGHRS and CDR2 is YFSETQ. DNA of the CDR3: TGCGCCAGCAGCTTGGGGGGCGCGGGTGAGCAGTTCTTC. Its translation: CASSLGGAGEQFF. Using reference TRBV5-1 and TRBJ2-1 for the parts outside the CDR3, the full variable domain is KAGVTQTPRYLIKTRGQQVTLSCSPISGHRSVSWYQQTPGQGLQFLFEYFSETQRNKGNFPGRFSGRQFSNSRSEMNVSTLELGDSALYLCASSLGGAGEQFFGPGTRLTVL.

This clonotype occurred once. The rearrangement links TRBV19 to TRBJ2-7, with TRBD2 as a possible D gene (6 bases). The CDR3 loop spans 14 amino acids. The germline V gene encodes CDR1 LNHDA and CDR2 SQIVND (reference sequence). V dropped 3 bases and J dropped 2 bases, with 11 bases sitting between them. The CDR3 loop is CASSIGSGPYEQYF. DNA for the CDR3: TGTGCCAGTAGTATCGGTAGCGGTCCCTACGAGCAGTACTTC.

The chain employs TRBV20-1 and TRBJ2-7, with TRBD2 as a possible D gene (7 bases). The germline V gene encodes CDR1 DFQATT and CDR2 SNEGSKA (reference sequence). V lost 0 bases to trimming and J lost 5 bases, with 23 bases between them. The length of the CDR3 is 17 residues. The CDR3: CSARDPRGGGPKDEQYF. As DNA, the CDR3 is TGCAGTGCTAGAGACCCTCGTGGGGGGGGGCCTAAGGACGAGCAGTACTTC.

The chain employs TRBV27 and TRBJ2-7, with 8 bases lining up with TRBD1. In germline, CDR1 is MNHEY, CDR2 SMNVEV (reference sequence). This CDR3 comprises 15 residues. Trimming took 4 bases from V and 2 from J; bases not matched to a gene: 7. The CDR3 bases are TGTGCCAGCAGTTACGGACAGGGTCCCCCCTACGAGCAGTACTTC. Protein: CASSYGQGPPYEQYF.

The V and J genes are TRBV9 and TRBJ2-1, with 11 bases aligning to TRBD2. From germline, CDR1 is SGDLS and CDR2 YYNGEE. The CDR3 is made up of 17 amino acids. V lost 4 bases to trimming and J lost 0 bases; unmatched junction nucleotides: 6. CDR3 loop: CASSPSSGRSSYNEQFF. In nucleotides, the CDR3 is TGTGCCAGCAGCCCATCTAGCGGGAGGAGCTCCTACAATGAGCAGTTCTTC.

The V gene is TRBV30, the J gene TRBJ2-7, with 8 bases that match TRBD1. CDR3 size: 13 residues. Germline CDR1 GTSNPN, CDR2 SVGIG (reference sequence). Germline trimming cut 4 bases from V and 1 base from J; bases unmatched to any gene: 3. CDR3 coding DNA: TGTGCCTGGAATCGACAGGGGTCCTACGAGCAGTACTTC. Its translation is CAWNRQGSYEQYF.

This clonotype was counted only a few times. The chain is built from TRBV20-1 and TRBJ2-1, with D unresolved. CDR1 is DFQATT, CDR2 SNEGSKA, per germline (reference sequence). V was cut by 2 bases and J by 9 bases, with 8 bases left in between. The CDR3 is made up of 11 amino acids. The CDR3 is CSARQSSEQFF. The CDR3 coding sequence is TGCAGTGCTAGACAAAGCTCTGAGCAGTTCTTC.

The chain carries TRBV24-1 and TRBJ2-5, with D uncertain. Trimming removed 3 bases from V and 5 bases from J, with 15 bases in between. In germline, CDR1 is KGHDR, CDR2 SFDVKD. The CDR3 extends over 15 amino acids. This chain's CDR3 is CATSDRTPGQETQYF. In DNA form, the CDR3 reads TGTGCCACCAGTGATAGGACCCCCGGTCAGGAGACCCAGTACTTC.

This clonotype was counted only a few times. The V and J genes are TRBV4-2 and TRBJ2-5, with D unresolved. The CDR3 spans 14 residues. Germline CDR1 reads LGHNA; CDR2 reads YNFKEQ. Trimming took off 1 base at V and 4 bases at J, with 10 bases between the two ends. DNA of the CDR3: TGTGCCAGCAGCCAAGGTACAGAATTAGAGACCCAGTACTTC. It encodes CASSQGTELETQYF.

The CDR3 reads CSARYKGLAFF. The DNA of the CDR3 is TGCAGTGCTAGATATAAGGGGCTAGCTTTCTTT. This chain uses TRBV20-1 with TRBJ1-1, with D perhaps matching TRBD1 (5 bases). Germline CDR1 reads DFQATT; CDR2 reads SNEGSKA (reference sequence). Deletions cut 2 bases from V and 10 bases from J, with 11 bases between. The CDR3 loop spans 11 amino acids.

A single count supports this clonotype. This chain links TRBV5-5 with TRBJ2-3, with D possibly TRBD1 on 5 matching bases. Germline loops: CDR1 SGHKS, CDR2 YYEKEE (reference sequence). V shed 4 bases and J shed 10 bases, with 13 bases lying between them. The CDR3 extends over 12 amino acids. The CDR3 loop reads CASSLGPPSQYF. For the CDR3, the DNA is TGTGCCAGCAGCCTGGGGCCACCTTCGCAGTATTTT.

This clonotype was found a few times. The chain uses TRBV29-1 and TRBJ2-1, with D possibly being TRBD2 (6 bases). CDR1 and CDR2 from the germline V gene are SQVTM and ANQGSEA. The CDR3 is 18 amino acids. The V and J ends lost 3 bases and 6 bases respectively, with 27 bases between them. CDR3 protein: CSVEWGGNSRKGRNEQFF. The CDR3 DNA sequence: TGCAGCGTTGAGTGGGGCGGGAATTCACGGAAAGGACGCAATGAGCAGTTCTTC.

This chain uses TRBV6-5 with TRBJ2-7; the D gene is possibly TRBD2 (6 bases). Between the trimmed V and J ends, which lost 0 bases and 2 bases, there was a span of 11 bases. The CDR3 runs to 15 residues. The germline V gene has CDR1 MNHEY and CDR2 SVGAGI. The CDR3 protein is CASSYSTGETYEQYF. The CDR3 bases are TGTGCCAGCAGTTACTCAACGGGGGAAACCTACGAGCAGTACTTC.

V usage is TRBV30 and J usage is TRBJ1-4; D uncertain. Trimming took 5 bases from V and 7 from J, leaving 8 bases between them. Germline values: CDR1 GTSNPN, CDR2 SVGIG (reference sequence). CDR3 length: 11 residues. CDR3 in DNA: TGTGCCTGGGGCTTGGGTGAAAAACTGTTTTTT. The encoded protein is CAWGLGEKLFF. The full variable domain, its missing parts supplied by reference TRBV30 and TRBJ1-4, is SQTIHQWPATLVQPVGSPLSLECTVEGTSNPNLYWYRQAAGRGLQLLFYSVGIGQISSEVPQNLSASRPQDRQFILSSKKLLLSDSGFYLCAWGLGEKLFFGSGTQLSVL.

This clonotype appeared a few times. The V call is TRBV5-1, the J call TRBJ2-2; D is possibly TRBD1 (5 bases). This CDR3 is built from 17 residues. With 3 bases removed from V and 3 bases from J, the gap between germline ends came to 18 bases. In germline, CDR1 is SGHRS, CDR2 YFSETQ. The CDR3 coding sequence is TGCGCCAGCAGCTCGTATAGGGGTCGGGCACACACCGGGGAGCTGTTTTTT. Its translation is CASSSYRGRAHTGELFF.

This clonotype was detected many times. As DNA, the CDR3 is TGTGCCAGCAGTGAAATACAGCTACTAGCGACTGAGCAGTACTTC. Translation gives CASSEIQLLATEQYF. The chain uses TRBV2 and TRBJ2-7; TRBD2 agrees at 7 bases. CDR1 and CDR2 from the germline V gene are SNHLY and FYNNEI. The CDR3 sequence is 15 residues long. Trimming at V came to 2 bases and at J to 7 bases, leaving 11 bases not matched to a gene.